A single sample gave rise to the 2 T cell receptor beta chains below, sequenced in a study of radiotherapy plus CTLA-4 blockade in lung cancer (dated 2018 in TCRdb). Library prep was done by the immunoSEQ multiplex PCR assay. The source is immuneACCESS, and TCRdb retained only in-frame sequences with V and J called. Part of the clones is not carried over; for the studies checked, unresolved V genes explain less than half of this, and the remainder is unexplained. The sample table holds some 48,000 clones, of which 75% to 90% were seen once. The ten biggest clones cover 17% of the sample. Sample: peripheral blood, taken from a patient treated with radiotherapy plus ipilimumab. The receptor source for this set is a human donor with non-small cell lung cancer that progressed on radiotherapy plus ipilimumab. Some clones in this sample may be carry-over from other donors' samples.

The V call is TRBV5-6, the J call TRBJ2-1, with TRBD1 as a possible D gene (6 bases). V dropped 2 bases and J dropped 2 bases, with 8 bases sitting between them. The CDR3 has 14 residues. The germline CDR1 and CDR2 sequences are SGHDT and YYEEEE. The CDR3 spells CASSFGQPYNEQFF. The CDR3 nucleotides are TGTGCCAGCAGCTTCGGACAGCCCTACAATGAGCAGTTCTTC.

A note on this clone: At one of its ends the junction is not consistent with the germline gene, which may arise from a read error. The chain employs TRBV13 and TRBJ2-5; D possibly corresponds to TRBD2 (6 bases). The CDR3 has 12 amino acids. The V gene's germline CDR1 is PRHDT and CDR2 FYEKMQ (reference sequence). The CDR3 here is CASSLDGGTPYF. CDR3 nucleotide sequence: TGTGCCAGCAGCTTAGATGGGGGGACCCCGTACTTC.